This T cell receptor (beta chain) was identified in a study of shared clonotypes between healthy human individuals. As for this clone: The sample contains more than one DNA sequence encoding this CDR3.

Over several immunoSEQ plates, each subset's genomic DNA was distributed in even portions. TCRdb's copy holds only in-frame clones and misses some; the assay was immunoSEQ multiplex PCR. The sample includes millions of clones, more than 80% seen only once; the top ten take 0.39%. The donors were adults (healthy and HIV-negative) with no recent acute infections or vaccinations. Subsets obtained from CD4+ cells comprised CD45RA+ naive and CD45RA-negative memory cells. This CDR3 is 13 amino acids long. V was pared by 5 bases and J by 1 base, with 10 bases between. The V gene's germline CDR1 is SQVTM and CDR2 ANQGSEA.

The sample was naive CD4+ T cells from PBMCs. Subset: CD45RA+ positively selected. V and J are TRBV29-1 and TRBJ2-3, with TRBD1 as a possible D gene (5 bases). The sequence was obtained from a man aged 18 to 29 in good health. Some clones in this sample may be carry-over from other donors' samples. The CDR3 loop reads CSVKGRGTDTQYF. The CDR3 coding sequence is TGCAGCGTTAAGGGCAGGGGCACAGATACGCAGTATTTT.